One sample yielded the 7 T cell receptor beta chains listed below, sequenced in a study of molecular identifiers for immune sequencing clone quantification. MiXCR was run by TCRdb on the PCR reads, yielding one entry per CDR3 protein. The sample holds about 330,000 distinct CDR3 sequences, about 23% seen once. The sequenced sample was naive CD8+ T cells from blood, with Jurkat cell RNA spiked in. Sample subset: FACS-sorted CD8+CD4-CCR7+CD45RA+ naive T cells. These receptors were collected from a human donor in good health. Some libraries in this study had Jurkat cell RNA spiked in.

This clonotype was observed at least ten times. The rearrangement uses TRBV11-2 and TRBJ2-7; D is unclear. Trimming left V 5 bases short and J 3 bases short, with 8 bases between. Germline CDR1 SGHAT, CDR2 FQNNGV. The CDR3 loop spans 12 amino acids. The CDR3 reads CASSLVNYEQYF. CDR3 nucleotide sequence: TGTGCCAGCAGCCTAGTAAACTACGAGCAGTACTTC. The whole variable domain, remainder taken from reference TRBV11-2 and TRBJ2-7, is EAGVAQSPRYKIIEKRQSVAFWCNPISGHATLYWYQQILGQGPKLLIQFQNNGVVDDSQLPKDRFSAERLKGVDSTLKIQPAKLEDSAVYLCASSLVNYEQYFGPGTRLTVT.

This clonotype came up a few times. The rearrangement links TRBV7-9 to TRBJ2-5; 7 bases are shared with TRBD1. The germline V gene encodes CDR1 SEHNR and CDR2 FQNEAQ (reference sequence). V gave up 2 bases and J gave up 0 bases; unmatched junction bases: 15. The CDR3 is 19 amino acids. The CDR3 loop reads CASSLYLLYRGLNQETQYF. The CDR3 DNA reads TGTGCCAGCAGCTTATATCTCCTCTACAGGGGCCTGAACCAAGAGACCCAGTACTTC.

This clonotype showed up just a few times. The chain carries TRBV27 and TRBJ1-2, with D unclear. CDR1 and CDR2 (germline): MNHEY, SMNVEV (reference sequence). Trimming took off 2 bases at V and 5 bases at J, with 12 bases between the two ends. The CDR3 runs 14 residues. The CDR3 is CASSLLRTGYGYTF. The CDR3 region has the DNA TGTGCCAGCAGTTTACTACGGACGGGGTATGGCTACACCTTC.

This clonotype was picked up many times. The CDR3 DNA reads TGTGCCAGCAGCGTCGACAGGGGAGGACAAGAGACCCAGTACTTC. Its protein product is CASSVDRGGQETQYF. The V and J genes are TRBV7-2 and TRBJ2-5, with 8 bases matching TRBD1. V shed 5 bases and J 2 bases; nucleotides not matched to a gene: 7. The CDR3 spans 15 residues. Germline CDR1 SGHTA, CDR2 FQGNSA.

In this sample, this clonotype turned up many times. For the CDR3, the DNA is TGTGCCAGCAGGGGACGAGGGGACACTGAAGCTTTCTTT. Its translation is CASRGRGDTEAFF. The chain employs TRBV6-5 and TRBJ1-1, with D maybe TRBD1 (5 bases). The CDR3 runs 13 residues. The ends were cut back, 6 bases at V and 3 bases at J, with 11 bases in the middle. Germline CDR1 reads MNHEY; CDR2 reads SVGAGI.

In DNA form, the CDR3 reads TGTGCCAGCAGTCCCACAGATGGGGTCGAGCAGTACTTC. This codes for CASSPTDGVEQYF. The J gene is TRBJ2-7, the V gene TRBV27; D uncertain. The CDR3 extends over 13 amino acids. Germline V CDR1 and CDR2: MNHEY, SMNVEV (reference sequence). The germline V and J ends were trimmed by 5 bases and 6 bases, with 14 bases remaining between them.

This clonotype was detected ten times or more. The chain carries TRBV28 and TRBJ2-1; 9 bases map to TRBD1. Germline lookup yields CDR1 MDHEN and CDR2 SYDVKM. The length of the CDR3 is 14 residues. V lost 3 bases and J lost 9; bases outside the gene matches: 6. CDR3 in amino acids: CASSFRTGDGEQFF. The CDR3 coding sequence is TGTGCCAGCAGTTTCCGGACAGGGGATGGTGAGCAGTTCTTC.